This TCR beta chain was observed in a study of response to subunit inactivated influenza vaccine (dated by TCRdb to 2016 to 2019). Study-wide context: Deep quantitative profiling of the T cell receptor repertoire was used in the study to follow responses to a trivalent subunit inactivated influenza vaccine.

This clonotype was found many times. Its recognized antigen is unknown. No much larger clone is present one base from it, and per-base qualities are unavailable. Library preparation used RT-PCR. The run used an Illumina HiSeq 2500. The raw public reads went through TCRdb reprocessing: fastp at Q25, MiXCR clone calling, in-frame beta chains kept. CDR3 protein sequences are deduplicated, and each keeps its most common genes and DNA. The sample profile shows fewer than 700,000 distinct CDR3 sequences; roughly 13% of them were found once. In total, the top ten clones hold over 10% of the sample. The CDR3 goes from the cysteine to the phenylalanine over 12 residues. Just the 36-base CDR3 DNA is kept, in frame starting at base 1. V is pared back by 4 bases and J by 3 bases, with 4 bases lying between the germline termini. The germline V gene gives CDR1 as SGHAT and CDR2 as FQNNGV. What the time point label conveys for this sample: 45 days after influenza vaccine administration.

Overall study results and their limits: The authors proposed that each seasonal influenza vaccination may bring in only a limited number of new T cells.

The material sequenced was PBMCs from blood, taken roughly 47 days after vaccination. The rearranged chain carries TRBV11-2 and TRBJ1-5; no D gene can be assigned with confidence. The sequence was obtained from a man aged 50 to 60 who received an inactivated influenza vaccine. Donor details come from another sample of the same person, matched by shared clones. The DNA sequence is as follows: TGTGCCAGCAGCTCAAACAATCAGCCCCAGCATTTT. Translation gives CASSSNNQPQHF.